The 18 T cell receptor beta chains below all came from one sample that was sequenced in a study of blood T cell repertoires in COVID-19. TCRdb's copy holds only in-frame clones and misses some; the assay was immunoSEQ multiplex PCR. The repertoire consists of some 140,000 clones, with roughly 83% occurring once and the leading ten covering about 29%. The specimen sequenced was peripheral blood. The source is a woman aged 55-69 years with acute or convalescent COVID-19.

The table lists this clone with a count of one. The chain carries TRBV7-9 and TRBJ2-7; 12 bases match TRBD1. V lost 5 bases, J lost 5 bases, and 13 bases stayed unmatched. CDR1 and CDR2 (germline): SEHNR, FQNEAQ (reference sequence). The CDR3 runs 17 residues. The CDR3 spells CASSPLLSGQGAHEQYF. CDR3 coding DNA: TGTGCCAGCAGCCCCCTTTTATCGGGACAGGGGGCCCACGAGCAGTACTTC. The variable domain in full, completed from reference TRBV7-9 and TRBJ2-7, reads DTGVSQNPRHKITKRGQNVTFRCDPISEHNRLYWYRQTLGQGPEFLTYFQNEAQLEKSRLLSDRFSAERPKGSFSTLEIQRTEQGDSAMYLCASSPLLSGQGAHEQYFGPGTRLTVT.

CDR3 region: CASSEGVRHLNEKLFF. The CDR3 DNA sequence: TGTGCCAGCAGTGAAGGAGTTAGACATTTGAATGAAAAACTGTTTTTT. V usage is TRBV6-1 and J usage is TRBJ1-4; D gene uncertain. The V and J ends lost 1 base and 5 bases respectively, with 14 bases between them. The CDR3 covers 16 residues. Germline V lookup: CDR1 MNHNS, CDR2 SASEGT.

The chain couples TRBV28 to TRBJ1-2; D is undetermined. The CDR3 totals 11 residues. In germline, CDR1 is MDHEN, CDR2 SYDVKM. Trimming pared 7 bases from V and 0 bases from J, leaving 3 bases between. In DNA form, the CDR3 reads TGTGCCAGCATATCTAACTATGGCTACACCTTC. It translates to CASISNYGYTF.

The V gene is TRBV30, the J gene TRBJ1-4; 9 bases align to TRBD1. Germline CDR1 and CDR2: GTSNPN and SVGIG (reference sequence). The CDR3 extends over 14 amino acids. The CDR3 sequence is CAVPGQGSNEKLFF. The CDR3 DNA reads TGTGCTGTCCCGGGACAGGGTTCTAATGAAAAACTGTTTTTT.

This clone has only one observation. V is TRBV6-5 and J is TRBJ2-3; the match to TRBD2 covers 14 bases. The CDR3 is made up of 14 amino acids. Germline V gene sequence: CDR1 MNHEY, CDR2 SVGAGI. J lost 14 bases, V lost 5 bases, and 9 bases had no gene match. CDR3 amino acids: CASSMGLAGVTGYF. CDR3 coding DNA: TGTGCCAGCAGTATGGGACTAGCGGGGGTCACGGGGTATTTT.

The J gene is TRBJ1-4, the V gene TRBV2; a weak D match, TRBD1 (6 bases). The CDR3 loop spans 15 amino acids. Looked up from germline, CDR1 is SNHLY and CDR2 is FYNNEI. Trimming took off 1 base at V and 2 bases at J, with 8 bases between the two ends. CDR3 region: CASSEVTGTNEKLFF. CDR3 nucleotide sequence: TGTGCCAGCAGTGAAGTTACAGGGACTAATGAAAAACTGTTTTTT.

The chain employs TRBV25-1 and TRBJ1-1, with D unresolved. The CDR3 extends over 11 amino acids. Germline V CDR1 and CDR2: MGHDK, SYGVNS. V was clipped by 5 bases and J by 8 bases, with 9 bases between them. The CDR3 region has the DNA TGTGCCAGCAGTCCGGTATTCGAAGCTTTCTTT. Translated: CASSPVFEAFF. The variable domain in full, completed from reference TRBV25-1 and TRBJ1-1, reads EADIYQTPRYLVIGTGKKITLECSQTMGHDKMYWYQQDPGMELHLIHYSYGVNSTEKGDLSSESTVSRIRTEHFPLTLESARPSHTSQYLCASSPVFEAFFGQGTRLTVV.

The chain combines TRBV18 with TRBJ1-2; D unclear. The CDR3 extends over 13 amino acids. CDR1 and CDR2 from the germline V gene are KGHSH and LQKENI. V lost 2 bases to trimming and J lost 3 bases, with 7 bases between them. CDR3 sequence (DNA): TGTGCCAGCTCACCAGGTACGGACTATGGCTACACCTTC. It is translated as CASSPGTDYGYTF.

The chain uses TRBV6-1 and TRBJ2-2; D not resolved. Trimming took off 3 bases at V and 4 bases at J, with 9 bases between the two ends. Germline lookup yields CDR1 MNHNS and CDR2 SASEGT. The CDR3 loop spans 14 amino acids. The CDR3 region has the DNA TGTGCCAGCAGTGACGCCGCGGCCACCGGGGAGCTGTTTTTT. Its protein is CASSDAAATGELFF.

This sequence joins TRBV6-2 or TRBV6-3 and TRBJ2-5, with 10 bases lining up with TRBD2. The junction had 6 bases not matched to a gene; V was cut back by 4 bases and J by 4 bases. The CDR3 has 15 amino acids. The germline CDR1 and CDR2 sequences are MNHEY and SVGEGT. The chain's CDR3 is CASSSLAGGGETQYF. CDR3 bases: TGTGCCAGCAGTTCCTTAGCGGGGGGCGGAGAGACCCAGTACTTC.

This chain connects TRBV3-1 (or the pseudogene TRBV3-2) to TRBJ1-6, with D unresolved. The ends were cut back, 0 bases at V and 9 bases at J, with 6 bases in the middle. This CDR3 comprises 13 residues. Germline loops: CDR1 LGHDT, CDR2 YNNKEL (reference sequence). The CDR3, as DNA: TGTGCCAGCAGCCAAGATAATCCTTCACCCCTCCACTTT. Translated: CASSQDNPSPLHF.

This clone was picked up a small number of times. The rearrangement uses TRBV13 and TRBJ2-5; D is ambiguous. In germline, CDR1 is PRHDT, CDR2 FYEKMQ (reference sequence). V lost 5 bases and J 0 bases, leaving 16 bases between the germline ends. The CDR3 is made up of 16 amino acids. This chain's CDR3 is CASSLKQLYYQETQYF. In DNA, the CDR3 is TGTGCCAGCAGCCTGAAACAGTTATACTACCAAGAGACCCAGTACTTC.

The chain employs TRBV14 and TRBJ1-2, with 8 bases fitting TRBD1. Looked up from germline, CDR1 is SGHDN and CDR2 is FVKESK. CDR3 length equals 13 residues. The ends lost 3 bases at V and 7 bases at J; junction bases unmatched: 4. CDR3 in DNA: TGTGCCAGCAGCCAGGACAGGGCCGCTGGCTACACCTTC. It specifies CASSQDRAAGYTF.

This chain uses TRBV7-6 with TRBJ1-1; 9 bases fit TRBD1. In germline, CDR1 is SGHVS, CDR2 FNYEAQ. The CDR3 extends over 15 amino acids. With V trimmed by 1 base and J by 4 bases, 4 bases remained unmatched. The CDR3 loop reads CASSLEGDRVTEAFF. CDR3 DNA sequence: TGTGCCAGCAGCTTAGAGGGGGACAGGGTCACTGAAGCTTTCTTT.

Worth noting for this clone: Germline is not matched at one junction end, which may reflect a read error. The CDR3 DNA reads TGTGCCAGCAGCTCAGGGTCCTTCAATGAGCAGTTCTTC. As protein: CASSSGSFNEQFF. V is TRBV7-3 and J is TRBJ2-1, with a possible D match to TRBD1 (5 bases). The CDR3 totals 13 residues. CDR1 and CDR2 (germline): SGHTA, FQGTGA.

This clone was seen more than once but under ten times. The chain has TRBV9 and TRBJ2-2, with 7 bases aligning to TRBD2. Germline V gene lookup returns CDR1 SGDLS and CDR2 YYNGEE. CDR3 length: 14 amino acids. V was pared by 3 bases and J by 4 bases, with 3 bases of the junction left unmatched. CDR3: CASSAGGATGELFF. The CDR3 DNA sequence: TGTGCCAGCAGCGCGGGGGGAGCCACCGGGGAGCTGTTTTTT.

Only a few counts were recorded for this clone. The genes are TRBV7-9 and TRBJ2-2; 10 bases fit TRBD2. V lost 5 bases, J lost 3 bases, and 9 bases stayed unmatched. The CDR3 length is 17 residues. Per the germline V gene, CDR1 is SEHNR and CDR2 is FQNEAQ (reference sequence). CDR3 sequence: CASSGTLLAGYTGELFF. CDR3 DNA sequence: TGTGCCAGCAGCGGGACCTTACTAGCGGGGTACACCGGGGAGCTGTTTTTT. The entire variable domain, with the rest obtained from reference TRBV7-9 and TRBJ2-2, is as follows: DTGVSQNPRHKITKRGQNVTFRCDPISEHNRLYWYRQTLGQGPEFLTYFQNEAQLEKSRLLSDRFSAERPKGSFSTLEIQRTEQGDSAMYLCASSGTLLAGYTGELFFGEGSRLTVL.

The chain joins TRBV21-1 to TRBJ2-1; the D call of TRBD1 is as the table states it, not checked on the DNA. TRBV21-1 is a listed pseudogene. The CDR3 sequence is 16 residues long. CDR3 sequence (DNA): TGTGCCAGCAGCAAAGTAGTACCCGACAGGGGGGATGAGCAGTTCTTC. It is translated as CASSKVVPDRGDEQFF.